The sequence of this T cell receptor (beta chain) was determined in a study of CD4 T cells in relation to SARS-CoV-2 and coronaviruses. Method: immunoSEQ multiplex PCR; TCRdb's copy keeps in-frame clones and lacks some. Altogether under 25,000 clones are present, roughly 78% being singletons, with the ten largest covering about 18%. A word on this clone: Its antigen remains unknown.

Unexposed donor CD4+ T cells date from about 2011-2018, before the COVID-19 pandemic. CD4+ T cells were isolated from the cells after more than nine days of culture. The CDR3 runs to 16 residues. Germline lookup yields CDR1 SGHVS and CDR2 FNYEAQ. V lost 7 bases and J 1 base, leaving 18 bases between the germline ends. The chain has TRBV7-6 and TRBJ2-3; possibly TRBD2 for D (5 bases). Material for sequencing was CD4+ T cells from PBMCs, cultured in vitro. The receptor comes from a human donor in good health. The CDR3 reads CASNAVARVCTDTQYF. CDR3 in DNA: TGTGCCAGCAACGCCGTCGCGAGGGTTTGCACAGATACGCAGTATTTT.